This TCR beta chain stems from a study of T cell responses to AZD1222 COVID-19 vaccine. Notes on the study in general: Repertoire sampling was restricted to post-peak T cell response timepoints.

Profiling relied on immunoSEQ multiplex PCR, and the TCRdb table lists in-frame clones only, not all of them. This sample carries about 120,000 clones, 91% of them seen once, and the ten largest clones take approximately 4.2%. With regard to this clone: Its antigen is still unknown.

This CDR3 has 12 amino acids. Trimming pared 2 bases from V and 6 bases from J, leaving 11 bases between. In germline, CDR1 is GTSNPN, CDR2 SVGIG (reference sequence). The sequence came from an adult in good health. This sequence joins TRBV30 and TRBJ2-7; D remains ambiguous. The specimen was peripheral blood, collected on day 0 of AZD1222 vaccination. The CDR3 nucleotides are TGTGCCTGGAGTCCGCCTTTTTCCGAGCAGTACTTC. Its protein is CAWSPPFSEQYF. Variable domain in full (rest from reference TRBV30 and TRBJ2-7): SQTIHQWPATLVQPVGSPLSLECTVEGTSNPNLYWYRQAAGRGLQLLFYSVGIGQISSEVPQNLSASRPQDRQFILSSKKLLLSDSGFYLCAWSPPFSEQYFGPGTRLTVT.